Following are 3 T cell receptor beta chains from one sample sequenced in a study of T-cell memory formation after mild COVID-19. From the 5' RACE reads, TCRdb called clonotypes with MiXCR, one entry per CDR3 protein. The sample consists of a few hundred thousand distinct CDR3 sequences, 15% to 20% of them appearing once. The sample consisted of PBMCs or a T cell subset sorted from them (not recorded which). The source is a young man who had mild COVID-19 (a few samples of this study predate the infection). Cell type and time point are not known.

The chain couples TRBV7-2 to TRBJ2-3, with a weak D call TRBD2 (7 bases). Germline CDR1 and CDR2: SGHTA and FQGNSA. V lost 1 base to trimming and J lost 5 bases, with 13 bases between them. The CDR3 runs to 15 residues. This CDR3 reads CASSLEWGGLDTQYF. For the CDR3, the DNA is TGTGCCAGCAGCTTAGAGTGGGGGGGCCTAGATACGCAGTATTTT.

The chain links TRBV7-9 to TRBJ1-2, with D tentatively TRBD1 (6 bases). The CDR3 is made up of 15 amino acids. V lost 5 bases, J lost 2 bases, and 15 bases lay in between. Per germline, CDR1 SEHNR and CDR2 FQNEAQ (reference sequence). Written as DNA, the CDR3 is TGTGCCAGCAGCACTGAGACAGGTCTAAACTATGGCTACACCTTC. This gives the protein CASSTETGLNYGYTF.

This clonotype was counted only a few times. The chain has TRBV7-2 and TRBJ1-6, with D possibly TRBD1 on 5 matching bases. The germline V and J ends were trimmed by 6 bases and 8 bases, with 11 bases remaining between them. The CDR3 sequence is 13 residues long. CDR1 is SGHTA and CDR2 is FQGNSA in the germline V gene. The CDR3 region has the DNA TGTGCCAGCAGGGAGACGGGGCATTCACCCCTCCACTTT. It encodes CASRETGHSPLHF.